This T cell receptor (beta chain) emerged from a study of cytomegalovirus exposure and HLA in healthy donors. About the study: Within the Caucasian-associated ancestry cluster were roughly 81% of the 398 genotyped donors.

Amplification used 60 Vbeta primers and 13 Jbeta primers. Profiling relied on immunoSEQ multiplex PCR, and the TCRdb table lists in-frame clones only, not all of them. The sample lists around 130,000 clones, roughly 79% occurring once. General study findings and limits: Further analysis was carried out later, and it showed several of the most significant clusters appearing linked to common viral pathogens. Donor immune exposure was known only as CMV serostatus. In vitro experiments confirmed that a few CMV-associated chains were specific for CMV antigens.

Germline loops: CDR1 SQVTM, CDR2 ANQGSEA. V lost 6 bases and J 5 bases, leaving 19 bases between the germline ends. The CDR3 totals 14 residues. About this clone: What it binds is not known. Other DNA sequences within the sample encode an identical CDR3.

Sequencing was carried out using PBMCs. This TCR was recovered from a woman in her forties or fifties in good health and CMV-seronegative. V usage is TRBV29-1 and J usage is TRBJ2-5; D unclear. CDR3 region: CSVESRKVRETQYF. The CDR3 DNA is TGCAGCGTGGAGTCTCGAAAAGTACGGGAGACCCAGTACTTC.